Listed below are T cell receptor beta chains from one sample, sequenced in a study of blood T cell repertoires in COVID-19. Sequenced by immunoSEQ multiplex PCR; TCRdb stores in-frame clones only, minus some. Among under 350,000 clones, roughly 91% were seen once, and the ten largest hold approximately 4.2%. Input material: peripheral blood. Source of these receptors: a man aged 35 to 55 with acute or convalescent COVID-19. Both conserved end residues are part of each CDR3. The D gene is left open where the match is weak. Clone size is shown for a subset of rows, as once, few, many or a class of expanded clone.

v_gene: TRBV5-1
j_gene: TRBJ2-1
len: 14
d_gene: NA
abundance: NA
CDR3nt: TGCGCCAGCAGCTTGGTGGGGCCCCCGGGTGAGCAGTTCTTC
CDR3aa: CASSLVGPPGEQFF

v_gene: TRBV4-2
j_gene: TRBJ2-3
len: 20
d_gene: TRBD2
abundance: NA
CDR3nt: TGTGCCAGCAGCCAAGATAGGGGACTAGCGGGGAGTGCTAGCACAGATACGCAGTATTTT
CDR3aa: CASSQDRGLAGSASTDTQYF

v_gene: TRBV10-3
j_gene: TRBJ2-1
len: 15
d_gene: TRBD2
abundance: NA
CDR3nt: TGTGCCATCAGCCGGCTAGCGGGGGGGGACAATGAGCAGTTCTTC
CDR3aa: CAISRLAGGDNEQFF

v_gene: TRBV11-2
j_gene: TRBJ2-2
len: 16
d_gene: NA
abundance: NA
CDR3nt: TGTGCCAGCACCCGGAGTGGACAGCAGAGCACCGGGGAGCTGTTTTTT
CDR3aa: CASTRSGQQSTGELFF

v_gene: TRBV11-3
j_gene: TRBJ2-1
len: 13
d_gene: NA
abundance: few
CDR3nt: TGTGCCAGCAGCTTAGTGGCCTTTACTGAGCAGTTCTTC
CDR3aa: CASSLVAFTEQFF

v_gene: TRBV5-1
j_gene: TRBJ2-5
len: 14
d_gene: TRBD1
abundance: NA
CDR3nt: TGCGCCAGCAGCGGGGGACAGGGGGTTGAGACCCAGTACTTC
CDR3aa: CASSGGQGVETQYF

v_gene: TRBV12-5
j_gene: TRBJ2-7
len: 15
d_gene: NA
abundance: NA
CDR3nt: TGTGCTAGTGGTCTACAGGGTTCCATCACCTACGAGCAGTACTTC
CDR3aa: CASGLQGSITYEQYF

v_gene: TRBV7-9
j_gene: TRBJ2-4
len: 16
d_gene: TRBD2
abundance: NA
CDR3nt: TGTGCCAGCAGCTTCAGGGAGGGCTATAGTAGGAACATTCAGTACTTC
CDR3aa: CASSFREGYSRNIQYF

v_gene: TRBV10-3
j_gene: TRBJ1-5
len: 17
d_gene: TRBD1
abundance: few
CDR3nt: TGTGCCATCAGTGCGGCCGGGACAGGGTCTAGCAATCAGCCCCAGCATTTT
CDR3aa: CAISAAGTGSSNQPQHF

v_gene: TRBV12-3/TRBV12-4
j_gene: TRBJ2-7
len: 13
d_gene: NA
abundance: NA
CDR3nt: TGTGCCAGCAGTTTCTCCAGGGCCGGGGAGCAGTACTTC
CDR3aa: CASSFSRAGEQYF

v_gene: TRBV6-5
j_gene: TRBJ1-6
len: 15
d_gene: NA
abundance: NA
CDR3nt: TGTGCCAGCAGGGACGACACTCTCTGGGGCTCACCCCTCCACTTT
CDR3aa: CASRDDTLWGSPLHF

v_gene: TRBV3-1/TRBV3-2
j_gene: TRBJ1-2
len: 12
d_gene: NA
abundance: NA
CDR3nt: TGTGCCAGCACTTCAGGGGCTGGTGGCTACACCTTC
CDR3aa: CASTSGAGGYTF

v_gene: TRBV19
j_gene: TRBJ2-2
len: 14
d_gene: TRBD1
abundance: NA
CDR3nt: TGTGCCAGCCGGGACAGGGCGAACACCGGGGAGCTGTTTTTT
CDR3aa: CASRDRANTGELFF

v_gene: TRBV19
j_gene: TRBJ1-2
len: 15
d_gene: NA
abundance: NA
CDR3nt: TGTGCCAGTAGTGCCATTGGACAGCCTAACTATGGCTACACCTTC
CDR3aa: CASSAIGQPNYGYTF

v_gene: TRBV30
j_gene: TRBJ1-1
len: 14
d_gene: NA
abundance: NA
CDR3nt: TGTGCCTGGAGGGACAGTGGAATGAACACTGAAGCTTTCTTT
CDR3aa: CAWRDSGMNTEAFF